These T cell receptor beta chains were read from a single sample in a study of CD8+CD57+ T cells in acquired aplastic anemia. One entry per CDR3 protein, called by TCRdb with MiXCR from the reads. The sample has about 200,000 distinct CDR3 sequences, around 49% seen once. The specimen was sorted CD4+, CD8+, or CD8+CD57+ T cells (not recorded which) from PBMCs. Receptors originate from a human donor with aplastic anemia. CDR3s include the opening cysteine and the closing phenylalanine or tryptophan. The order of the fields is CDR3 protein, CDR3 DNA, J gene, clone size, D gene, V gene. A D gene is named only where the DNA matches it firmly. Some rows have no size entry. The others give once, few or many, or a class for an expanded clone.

CDR3: CAIPGGENTEAFF
DNA: TGTGCCATTCCGGGAGGCGAGAACACTGAAGCTTTCTTT
J: TRBJ1-1
size: NA
D: NA
V: TRBV19

CDR3: CASSTRLDRPSYGYTF
DNA: TGTGCCAGCAGCACAAGACTGGACCGGCCTAGCTATGGCTACACCTTC
J: TRBJ1-2
size: many
D: NA
V: TRBV5-8

CDR3: CASSPRTWDTQYF
DNA: TGTGCCAGCAGCCCCAGGACCTGGGATACGCAGTATTTT
J: TRBJ2-3
size: NA
D: NA
V: TRBV3-1

CDR3: CASSQEAQEGRGASYEQYF
DNA: TGCGCCAGCAGCCAAGAGGCGCAGGAGGGCCGAGGGGCTTCCTACGAGCAGTACTTC
J: TRBJ2-7
size: NA
D: NA
V: TRBV4-1

CDR3: CASSQGGPEAFF
DNA: TGTGCCAGCAGCCAAGGGGGTCCTGAAGCTTTCTTT
J: TRBJ1-1
size: NA
D: NA
V: TRBV11-3

CDR3: CASRWTGESNSPLHF
DNA: TGTGCCAGTAGGTGGACAGGGGAATCTAATTCACCCCTCCACTTT
J: TRBJ1-6
size: many
D: TRBD1
V: TRBV19

CDR3: CASSERVGGVTEAFF
DNA: TGTGCCAGCAGTGAACGTGTAGGGGGCGTCACTGAAGCTTTCTTT
J: TRBJ1-1
size: NA
D: TRBD1
V: TRBV25-1

CDR3: CSARTQGGLGYTF
DNA: TGCAGTGCTAGAACACAGGGGGGTTTGGGCTACACCTTC
J: TRBJ1-2
size: NA
D: TRBD1
V: TRBV20-1

CDR3: CASSPVLQGREKLFF
DNA: TGTGCCAGCAGCCCTGTCCTACAGGGACGGGAAAAACTGTTTTTT
J: TRBJ1-4
size: few
D: NA
V: TRBV6-1

CDR3: CAISAGTGGKGTEAFF
DNA: TGTGCCATCAGTGCAGGGACAGGGGGCAAAGGTACTGAAGCTTTCTTT
J: TRBJ1-1
size: NA
D: TRBD1
V: TRBV10-3

CDR3: CASSRTGGPTNEKLFF
DNA: TGCGCCAGCAGCCGGACAGGGGGACCAACTAATGAAAAACTGTTTTTT
J: TRBJ1-4
size: many
D: TRBD1
V: TRBV5-1

CDR3: CASSLMTGGRDTQYF
DNA: TGTGCCAGCAGCTTGATGACGGGGGGCAGGGATACGCAGTATTTT
J: TRBJ2-3
size: NA
D: NA
V: TRBV5-6

CDR3: CATSDRRGRNNEQFF
DNA: TGTGCCACCAGTGACCGCCGGGGACGCAACAATGAGCAGTTCTTC
J: TRBJ2-1
size: NA
D: NA
V: TRBV24-1

CDR3: CASSLGTGGIAFF
DNA: TGCGCCAGCAGCTTGGGGACAGGTGGTATCGCTTTCTTT
J: TRBJ1-1
size: many
D: TRBD1
V: TRBV5-1

CDR3: CASTPGQGRNYGYTF
DNA: TGTGCCAGTACCCCGGGACAGGGGAGGAACTATGGCTACACCTTC
J: TRBJ1-2
size: NA
D: TRBD1
V: TRBV19

CDR3: CSARDKDRDSYEQYF
DNA: TGCAGTGCTAGAGATAAAGATCGCGACTCCTACGAGCAGTACTTC
J: TRBJ2-7
size: many
D: NA
V: TRBV20-1

CDR3: CSAEGQVENEQYF
DNA: TGCAGTGCTGAGGGACAGGTTGAGAACGAGCAGTACTTC
J: TRBJ2-7
size: NA
D: TRBD1
V: TRBV20-1

CDR3: CAISTSGGITDTQYF
DNA: TGTGCCATCAGCACTAGCGGGGGGATCACAGATACGCAGTATTTT
J: TRBJ2-3
size: many
D: TRBD2
V: TRBV10-3

CDR3: CASSLPGTGVVTDTQYF
DNA: TGTGCCAGCAGCTTACCCGGGACAGGGGTGGTCACAGATACGCAGTATTTT
J: TRBJ2-3
size: NA
D: TRBD1
V: TRBV7-9

CDR3: CASSDQGVYGETQYF
DNA: TGCGCCAGCAGCGATCAGGGTGTTTACGGGGAGACCCAGTACTTC
J: TRBJ2-5
size: NA
D: NA
V: TRBV5-1

CDR3: CAWSNRGFTGAFF
DNA: TGTGCCTGGAGTAACAGAGGTTTCACTGGAGCTTTCTTT
J: TRBJ1-1
size: once
D: NA
V: TRBV30

CDR3: CSVPTGGDYGYTF
DNA: TGCAGCGTTCCGACAGGGGGCGACTATGGCTACACCTTC
J: TRBJ1-2
size: NA
D: TRBD1
V: TRBV29-1

CDR3: CSALSNRGLNTEAFF
DNA: TGCAGTGCCCTAAGCAACAGGGGGCTGAACACTGAAGCTTTCTTT
J: TRBJ1-1
size: many
D: TRBD1
V: TRBV20-1

CDR3: CASSPIGTGGGYEQYF
DNA: TGCGCCAGCAGCCCCATTGGGACAGGGGGTGGCTACGAGCAGTACTTC
J: TRBJ2-7
size: few
D: TRBD1
V: TRBV5-1

CDR3: CASSPTGTARETQYF
DNA: TGTGCCAGCAGCCCAACCGGGACGGCGAGGGAGACCCAGTACTTC
J: TRBJ2-5
size: NA
D: NA
V: TRBV9

CDR3: CASSLREGTGGNTIYF
DNA: TGTGCCAGCAGCTTGCGGGAGGGGACTGGGGGAAACACCATATATTTT
J: TRBJ1-3
size: many
D: NA
V: TRBV5-4

CDR3: CASRADSSGNTIYF
DNA: TGTGCCAGCAGGGCAGACAGCTCTGGAAACACCATATATTTT
J: TRBJ1-3
size: many
D: NA
V: TRBV2

CDR3: CASSQIRQVFPYNEQFF
DNA: TGCGCCAGCAGCCAGATCAGACAGGTCTTCCCCTACAATGAGCAGTTCTTC
J: TRBJ2-1
size: many
D: NA
V: TRBV4-1